Presented here are 3 T cell receptor beta chains from one specimen sequenced in a study of breast tumors, draining lymph nodes, adjacent tissues. From the multiplex PCR reads, TCRdb called clonotypes with MiXCR, one entry per CDR3 protein. Here the sample spans about 230,000 distinct CDR3 sequences, 32% being singletons. Samples came from axillary lymph nodes draining the breast cancer. Sequenced sample: axillary lymph node tissue. These receptors all stem from a female donor with breast cancer. Some clones in this sample may be carry-over from other donors' samples.

Notes on this clonotype: A junction end diverges from the germline sequence, so it may reflect a read error. The chain recombines TRBV7-3 with TRBJ1-2, with D perhaps TRBD1 (6 bases). Germline V gene lookup returns CDR1 SGHTA and CDR2 FQGTGA. The CDR3 has 14 residues. The CDR3 DNA reads TGTGCCAGCAGCCCGGGTTATAGGGGGGATAGGCAAAACTTC. Translation gives CASSPGYRGDRQNF.

This clonotype came up many times. Here the CDR3 DNA reads TGTGCTAGTGGTTTGGACAAGCGGAGGGTCCAAGAGACCCAGTACTTC. This encodes CASGLDKRRVQETQYF. V usage is TRBV12-5 and J usage is TRBJ2-5; D possibly corresponds to TRBD2 (6 bases). The CDR3 length is 16 residues. The V gene's germline CDR1 is LGHNT and CDR2 FRNRAP. V dropped 1 base and J dropped 1 base, with 13 bases sitting between them. Filled out from reference TRBV12-5 and TRBJ2-5, the complete variable domain reads DARVTQTPRHKVTEMGQEVTMRCQPILGHNTVFWYRQTMMQGLELLAYFRNRAPLDDSGMPKDRFSAEMPDATLATLKIQPSEPRDSAVYFCASGLDKRRVQETQYFGPGTRLLVL.

The V and J genes are TRBV6-1 and TRBJ2-1; D remains ambiguous. CDR3 length: 15 residues. The germline V gene has CDR1 MNHNS and CDR2 SASEGT. V was trimmed by 8 bases and J by 3 bases, leaving 17 bases between them. CDR3 in DNA: TGTGCCAGCGGTTACGGGCCGGATTACTACAATGAGCAGTTCTTC. This codes for CASGYGPDYYNEQFF.